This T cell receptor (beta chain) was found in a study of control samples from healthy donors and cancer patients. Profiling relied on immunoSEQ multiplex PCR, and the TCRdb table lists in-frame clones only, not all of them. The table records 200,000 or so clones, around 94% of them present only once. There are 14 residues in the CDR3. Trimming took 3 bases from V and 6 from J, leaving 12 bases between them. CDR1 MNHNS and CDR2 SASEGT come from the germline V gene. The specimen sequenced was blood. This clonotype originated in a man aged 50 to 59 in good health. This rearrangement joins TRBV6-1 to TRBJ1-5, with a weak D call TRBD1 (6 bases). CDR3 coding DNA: TGTGCCAGCAGTGATGTGACGGGGGCTCAGCCCCAGCATTTT. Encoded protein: CASSDVTGAQPQHF.